This T cell receptor (beta chain) was recorded in a study of T cell responses to AZD1222 COVID-19 vaccine. The study's findings and limits: Regions left unmutated in variants are reportedly the target of nearly half of spike-specific TCRs. Increases in Spike-specific TCR breadth and depth were seen after two AZD1222 doses.

Investigators merged groups given second doses at roughly 4 or roughly 12 weeks. This clone has only a few counts. Its antigen is unidentified. Using immunoSEQ multiplex PCR, the repertoire was profiled, and TCRdb retains in-frame clones only, with some absent. The table records 180,000 or so clones, approximately 90% of them present only once. The TCR originated in an adult who received the AZD1222 COVID-19 vaccine. This material consisted of peripheral blood, taken 28 days after the second AZD1222 dose.

The CDR3 DNA sequence: TGCGCCAGCAGCCTGAGCCGACAGATGAACACCGGGGAGCTGTTTTTT. Protein product: CASSLSRQMNTGELFF. The chain employs TRBV4-3 and TRBJ2-2, with D tentatively TRBD1 (5 bases). V was trimmed by 4 bases and J by 1 base, leaving 13 bases between them. Germline V gives CDR1 LGHNA, CDR2 YSLEER. CDR3 size: 16 residues.